These T cell receptor beta chains were read from a single sample in a study of blood T cell repertoires in COVID-19. Clones were sequenced by immunoSEQ multiplex PCR, and TCRdb holds only the in-frame ones, with some missing. This table has around 300,000 clones, approximately 83% appearing once. Sequenced: peripheral blood. The receptors were sampled from a woman in her sixties or seventies with acute or convalescent COVID-19. The CDR3 runs from the conserved cysteine through the conserved F or W. A D gene is named only where the DNA matches it firmly. Size is omitted from some rows. Given values are once, few, many or a class for expanded clones.

d_call | cdr3_length | clone_size | j_call | v_call | cdr3_aa | cdr3_nt
TRBD1 | 17 | NA | TRBJ1-5 | TRBV7-8 | CASSFGRTGLSGQPQHF | TGTGCCAGCAGCTTTGGCAGGACAGGGTTATCAGGGCAGCCCCAGCATTTT
NA | 13 | NA | TRBJ1-2 | TRBV11-2 | CASSPPGGYGYTF | TGTGCCAGCAGCCCCCCGGGGGGCTATGGCTACACCTTC
NA | 15 | NA | TRBJ2-1 | TRBV2 | CASSEYGRTAPNQVF | TGTGCCAGCAGTGAATATGGTCGTACAGCCCCCAATCAGGTCTTC
NA | 15 | NA | TRBJ2-1 | TRBV2 | CASRKKGGENNEQFF | TGTGCCAGCCGAAAAAAGGGCGGGGAAAACAATGAGCAGTTCTTC
NA | 13 | NA | TRBJ1-1 | TRBV3-1/TRBV3-2 | CASSQGGSTEAFF | TGTGCCAGCAGCCAAGGCGGGTCCACTGAAGCTTTCTTT
NA | 17 | NA | TRBJ1-2 | TRBV27 | CASSLRAGLSMNYGYTF | TGTGCCAGCAGTTTAAGGGCAGGGTTGAGTATGAACTATGGCTACACCTTC
NA | 11 | NA | TRBJ1-2 | TRBV20-1 | CSALTGYGYTF | TGCAGTGCCTTAACGGGGTATGGCTACACCTTC
NA | 14 | NA | TRBJ2-3 | TRBV4-1 | CASSQSTIPDTQYF | TGCGCCAGCAGCCAAAGTACAATTCCAGATACGCAGTATTTT
NA | 18 | NA | TRBJ1-4 | TRBV9 | CASSVEGKESQPYEKLFF | TGTGCCAGCAGCGTAGAGGGGAAGGAGAGCCAGCCGTATGAAAAACTGTTTTTT
NA | 12 | NA | TRBJ1-2 | TRBV3-1/TRBV3-2 | CASTSSNYGYTF | TGTGCCAGCACCTCGTCTAACTATGGCTACACCTTC
NA | 13 | NA | TRBJ1-6 | TRBV12-3/TRBV12-4 | CASSRERGSPLHF | TGTGCCAGCAGTAGGGAGCGCGGTTCACCCCTCCACTTT
TRBD1 | 15 | NA | TRBJ2-7 | TRBV18 | CASSPTGTGRYEQYF | TGTGCCAGCTCCCCGACCGGGACAGGGAGGTACGAGCAGTACTTC
NA | 15 | NA | TRBJ2-5 | TRBV15 | CATSREGPPGETQYF | TGTGCCACCAGCAGAGAGGGGCCGCCCGGAGAGACCCAGTACTTC
TRBD1 | 13 | NA | TRBJ1-2 | TRBV5-4 | CASTTGGYYGYTF | TGTGCCAGCACCACAGGGGGGTACTATGGCTACACCTTC
NA | 13 | NA | TRBJ2-1 | TRBV7-9 | CASSLLLGNEQFF | TGTGCCAGCAGCTTATTACTCGGCAATGAGCAGTTCTTC
NA | 12 | NA | TRBJ2-1 | TRBV5-4 | CASSPAGDEQFF | TGTGCCAGCAGCCCTGCGGGCGATGAGCAGTTCTTC
TRBD2 | 12 | NA | TRBJ2-1 | TRBV5-6 | CASRPRGDEQFF | TGTGCCAGCAGACCCCGGGGGGATGAGCAGTTCTTC
NA | 13 | NA | TRBJ1-2 | TRBV2 | CASRVQASDGYTF | TGTGCCAGCAGGGTTCAGGCGTCCGATGGCTACACCTTC
TRBD1 | 15 | NA | TRBJ2-7 | TRBV5-6 | CASSLAGQVSYEQYF | TGTGCCAGCAGCTTGGCCGGACAGGTATCCTACGAGCAGTACTTC
NA | 15 | NA | TRBJ2-1 | TRBV5-1 | CASSGGDSSYNEQFF | TGCGCCAGCAGCGGCGGGGACAGCTCCTACAATGAGCAGTTCTTC
NA | 13 | NA | TRBJ1-1 | TRBV18 | CASLNDRDNEAFF | TGTGCCAGCTTGAATGACCGGGACAATGAAGCTTTCTTT
TRBD2 | 18 | NA | TRBJ2-1 | TRBV5-4 | CASSLAGLAGLSYNEQFF | TGTGCCAGCAGCTTGGCGGGACTAGCGGGACTTTCCTACAATGAGCAGTTCTTC
NA | 14 | NA | TRBJ1-1 | TRBV5-1 | CASSLAPPTTEAFF | TGCGCCAGCAGCTTGGCCCCACCGACAACCGAAGCTTTCTTT
NA | 11 | NA | TRBJ1-4 | TRBV7-8 | CASSLGTDIVF | TGTGCCAGCAGCTTAGGGACAGATATCGTTTTT
NA | 11 | NA | TRBJ2-1 | TRBV20-1 | CSATGTLEQFF | TGCAGTGCCACCGGGACATTGGAGCAGTTCTTC
TRBD2 | 13 | NA | TRBJ2-7 | TRBV3-1/TRBV3-2 | CASSLLSGGEQYF | TGTGCCAGCAGCCTCCTGTCGGGGGGCGAGCAGTACTTC
TRBD1 | 15 | NA | TRBJ1-2 | TRBV19 | CASRDRGSANYGYTF | TGTGCCAGTAGGGACAGGGGTTCGGCTAACTATGGCTACACCTTC
NA | 13 | NA | TRBJ1-1 | TRBV18 | CASSPRVNTEAFF | TGTGCCAGCTCACCACGCGTGAACACTGAAGCTTTCTTT
TRBD2 | 16 | NA | TRBJ2-2 | TRBV27 | CASTPRRTSGTGELFF | TGTGCCAGCACCCCAAGACGGACTAGCGGCACCGGGGAGCTGTTTTTT
NA | 16 | NA | TRBJ1-5 | TRBV19 | CASRLDRSFSNQPQHF | TGTGCCAGTAGGTTGGACAGATCCTTTAGCAATCAGCCCCAGCATTTT
NA | 14 | NA | TRBJ2-5 | TRBV7-9 | CASSLAGGQETQYF | TGTGCCAGCAGCTTAGCGGGGGGACAAGAGACCCAGTACTTC
NA | 14 | NA | TRBJ1-2 | TRBV30 | CAWGNFREGYGYTF | TGTGCCTGGGGTAACTTCAGGGAGGGCTATGGCTACACCTTC
NA | 15 | NA | TRBJ2-1 | TRBV10-1 | CASSAGLGSYNEQFF | TGCGCCAGCAGTGCAGGCCTTGGGTCCTACAATGAGCAGTTCTTC
NA | 14 | once | TRBJ1-5 | TRBV5-6 | CASSFLGAVQPQHF | TGTGCCAGCAGCTTCTTGGGGGCGGTTCAGCCCCAGCATTTT
TRBD2 | 17 | NA | TRBJ2-7 | TRBV7-8 | CASSPQGLAKSSYEQYF | TGTGCCAGCAGCCCGCAGGGACTAGCGAAGAGCTCCTACGAGCAGTACTTC
TRBD1 | 17 | once | TRBJ1-3 | TRBV14 | CASSPGQARTSGNTIYF | TGTGCCAGCTCCCCCGGACAGGCCCGGACCTCTGGAAACACCATATATTTT
TRBD1 | 14 | NA | TRBJ2-7 | TRBV5-4 | CASSYHDRVYEQYF | TGTGCCAGCAGTTACCACGACAGGGTCTACGAGCAGTACTTC
TRBD2 | 14 | NA | TRBJ2-5 | TRBV6-5 | CASSRGGPTETQYF | TGTGCCAGCAGTCGCGGGGGGCCCACGGAGACCCAGTACTTC
NA | 12 | NA | TRBJ1-6 | TRBV6-5 | CASSYVEGALHF | TGTGCCAGCAGTTACGTTGAAGGAGCCCTCCACTTT
TRBD1 | 15 | once | TRBJ2-5 | TRBV11-2 | CASSFNEGAGETQYF | TGTGCCAGCAGCTTCAACGAGGGGGCCGGAGAGACCCAGTACTTC
TRBD1 | 15 | once | TRBJ2-2 | TRBV5-1 | CASSQGQGYTGELFF | TGCGCCAGCAGCCAGGGACAGGGGTACACCGGGGAGCTGTTTTTT
NA | 14 | NA | TRBJ1-3 | TRBV2 | CASLPEVSGNTIYF | TGTGCCAGCCTTCCCGAGGTCTCTGGAAACACCATATATTTT
TRBD1 | 13 | few | TRBJ1-5 | TRBV19 | CASTGQGGIAQHF | TGTGCCAGTACCGGACAGGGCGGAATAGCCCAGCATTTT
TRBD1 | 13 | NA | TRBJ1-1 | TRBV30 | CAWRNGDSFEAFF | TGTGCCTGGAGAAACGGGGACAGCTTTGAAGCTTTCTTT
TRBD2 | 13 | few | TRBJ2-7 | TRBV12-3/TRBV12-4 | CASSHSGGSEQYF | TGTGCCAGCAGCCACAGCGGGGGGAGCGAGCAGTACTTC
NA | 15 | once | TRBJ1-5 | TRBV6-1 | CASSEAAGPLQPQHF | TGTGCCAGCAGTGAAGCGGCAGGGCCTCTTCAGCCCCAGCATTTT
TRBD1 | 14 | NA | TRBJ1-4 | TRBV11-2 | CASSTDRGTEKLFF | TGTGCCAGCAGCACGGACAGGGGGACGGAAAAACTGTTTTTT
TRBD1 | 15 | NA | TRBJ1-2 | TRBV28 | CASSLRQGAGGGYTF | TGTGCCAGCAGTCTAAGACAGGGGGCGGGCGGGGGCTACACCTTC
TRBD1 | 13 | NA | TRBJ2-7 | TRBV12-3/TRBV12-4 | CASGTGDFYEQYF | TGTGCCAGTGGGACAGGGGACTTCTACGAGCAGTACTTC
NA | 16 | NA | TRBJ1-1 | TRBV28 | CASSLFVQGLNTEAFF | TGTGCCAGCAGTTTATTCGTACAGGGCTTGAACACTGAAGCTTTCTTT
NA | 13 | NA | TRBJ1-5 | TRBV2 | CASTLDFNQPQHF | TGTGCCAGCACCTTAGATTTCAATCAGCCCCAGCATTTT
TRBD1 | 15 | NA | TRBJ1-1 | TRBV9 | CASSKLHRGNTEAFF | TGTGCCAGCAGCAAATTGCACAGGGGGAACACTGAAGCTTTCTTT
NA | 14 | NA | TRBJ2-7 | TRBV5-8 | CASSLIYLANEQYF | TGTGCCAGCAGCCTCATCTACCTAGCTAACGAGCAGTACTTC
NA | 14 | NA | TRBJ1-1 | TRBV5-1 | CASSLYQGSTEAFF | TGCGCCAGCAGCTTGTACCAGGGAAGCACTGAAGCTTTCTTT
NA | 14 | NA | TRBJ2-1 | TRBV5-1 | CASRPGGGQDEQFF | TGCGCCAGCAGGCCAGGCGGGGGCCAAGATGAGCAGTTCTTC
NA | 15 | NA | TRBJ2-3 | TRBV3-1/TRBV3-2 | CASSLTTANTDTQYF | TGTGCCAGCAGCCTAACCACCGCGAACACAGATACGCAGTATTTT
TRBD2 | 16 | NA | TRBJ2-3 | TRBV5-4 | CASSTTRLAGVDTQYF | TGTGCCAGCAGCACAACCCGACTAGCGGGGGTAGATACGCAGTATTTT
TRBD1 | 15 | NA | TRBJ2-7 | TRBV7-2 | CASSWTGTGGYEQYF | TGTGCCAGCAGCTGGACCGGGACAGGGGGCTACGAGCAGTACTTC
TRBD2 | 17 | few | TRBJ2-5 | TRBV3-1/TRBV3-2 | CASSQLGSGERGETQYF | TGTGCCAGCAGCCAGCTAGGAAGCGGGGAGAGAGGAGAGACCCAGTACTTC